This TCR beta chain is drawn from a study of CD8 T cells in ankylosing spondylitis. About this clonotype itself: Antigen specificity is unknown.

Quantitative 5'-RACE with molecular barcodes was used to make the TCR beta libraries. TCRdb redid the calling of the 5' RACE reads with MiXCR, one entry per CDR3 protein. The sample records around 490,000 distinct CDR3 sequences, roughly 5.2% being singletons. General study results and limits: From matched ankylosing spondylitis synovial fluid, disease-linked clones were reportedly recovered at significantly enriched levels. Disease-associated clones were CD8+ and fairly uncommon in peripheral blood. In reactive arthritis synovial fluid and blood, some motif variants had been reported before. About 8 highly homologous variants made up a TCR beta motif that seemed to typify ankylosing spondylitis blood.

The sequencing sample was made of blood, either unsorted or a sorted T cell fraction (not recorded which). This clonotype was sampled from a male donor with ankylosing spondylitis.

DNA for the CDR3: TGTGCCAGCGGTGGACAGGGGCGCAGAGCCACTGAAGCTTTCTTT. It encodes CASGGQGRRATEAFF. This sequence joins TRBV21-1 and TRBJ1-1; TRBD1, as called in the table, went unchecked against the DNA. TRBV21-1 is reported as a pseudogene. The length of the CDR3 is 15 residues.